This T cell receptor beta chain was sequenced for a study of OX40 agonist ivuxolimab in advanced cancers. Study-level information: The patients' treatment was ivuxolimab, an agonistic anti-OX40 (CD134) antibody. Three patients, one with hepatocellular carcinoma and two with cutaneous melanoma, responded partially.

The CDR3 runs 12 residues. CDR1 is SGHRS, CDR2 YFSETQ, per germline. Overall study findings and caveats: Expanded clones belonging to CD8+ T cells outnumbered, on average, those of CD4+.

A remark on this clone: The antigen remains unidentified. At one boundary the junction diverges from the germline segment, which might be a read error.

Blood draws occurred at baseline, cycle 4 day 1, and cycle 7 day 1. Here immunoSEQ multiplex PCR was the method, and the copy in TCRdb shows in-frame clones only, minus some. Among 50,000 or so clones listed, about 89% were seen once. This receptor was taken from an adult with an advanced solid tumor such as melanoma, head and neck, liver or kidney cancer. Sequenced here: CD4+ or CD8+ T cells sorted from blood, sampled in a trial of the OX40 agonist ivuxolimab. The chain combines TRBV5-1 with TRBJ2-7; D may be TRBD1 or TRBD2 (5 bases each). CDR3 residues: CASSSGPDEQYF. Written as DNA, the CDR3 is TGTGCCAGCAGCTCGGGACCCGACGAGCAGTACTTC.